This T cell receptor (beta chain) comes out of a study of cytomegalovirus exposure and HLA in healthy donors. Looked up from germline, CDR1 is GTSNPN and CDR2 is SVGIG (reference sequence). There are 13 residues in the CDR3. 13 Jbeta primers and 60 Vbeta primers were used for the PCR. The protocol was immunoSEQ multiplex PCR, while the TCRdb copy is restricted to in-frame clones and leaves out a portion. This sample's clone table lists around 31,000 clones. This sequence joins TRBV30 and TRBJ2-5, with TRBD2 as a possible D gene (6 bases). The J call may be mistaken, given a closer DNA end match to TRBJ2-7. Material for sequencing was PBMCs. The clonotype originates from a female donor in good health and CMV-seronegative. The DNA of the CDR3 is TGTGCCTGCACGGGGGAGATTTCCTACGAGCAGTACTTC. Translating gives CACTGEISYEQYF.